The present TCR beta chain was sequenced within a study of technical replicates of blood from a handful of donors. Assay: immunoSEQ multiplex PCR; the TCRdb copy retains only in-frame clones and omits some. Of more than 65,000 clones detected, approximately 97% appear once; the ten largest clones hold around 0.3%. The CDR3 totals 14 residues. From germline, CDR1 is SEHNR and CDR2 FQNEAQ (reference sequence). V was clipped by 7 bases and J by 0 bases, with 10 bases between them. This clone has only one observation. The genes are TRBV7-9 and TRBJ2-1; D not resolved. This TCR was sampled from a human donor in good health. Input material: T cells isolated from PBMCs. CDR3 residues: CASTEQSSYNEQFF. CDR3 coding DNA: TGTGCCAGCACCGAGCAAAGCTCCTACAATGAGCAGTTCTTC.